This T cell receptor beta chain derives from a study of control samples from healthy donors and cancer patients. TCRdb's table, derived via immunoSEQ multiplex PCR, lists solely in-frame clones and lacks some. The repertoire includes 63,000 or so clones, over 70% of them detected once, and 28% sits in the top ten. V lost 5 bases to trimming and J lost 9 bases; unmatched junction nucleotides: 11. This CDR3 is 15 amino acids long. In germline, CDR1 is SGHTA, CDR2 FQGNSA. This clonotype was sampled from a man aged 50-59 years in good health. The sequenced material came from blood. This chain uses TRBV7-2 with TRBJ1-5; 9 positions agree with TRBD1. The CDR3 sequence is CASSPRRQGGAPQHF. CDR3 sequence (DNA): TGTGCCAGCAGCCCGAGAAGACAGGGGGGAGCGCCCCAGCATTTT. The full variable domain, its missing parts supplied by reference TRBV7-2 and TRBJ1-5, is GAGVSQSPSNKVTEKGKDVELRCDPISGHTALYWYRQSLGQGLEFLIYFQGNSAPDKSGLPSDRFSAERTGGSVSTLTIQRTQQEDSAVYLCASSPRRQGGAPQHFGDGTRLSIL.